This T cell receptor (beta chain) was recovered during a study of graft-versus-host responses after intestinal transplantation. Study results and limitations: Allografts of patients with graft-donor T cell macrochimerism showed high graft-versus-host to host-versus-graft clone ratios. Levels of circulating GvH clones at their peak were associated with early post-transplant HvG declines. Recipient-marrow GvH clones were detected, some having first appeared in ileum or blood.

This table comes from immunoSEQ multiplex PCR, and its TCRdb copy is limited to in-frame clones, with some not included. The sample includes over 90,000 clones, over 75% of them seen just once. In regard to this clone: Antigen specificity is unknown.

Germline loops: CDR1 LNHDA, CDR2 SQIVND (reference sequence). The CDR3 is 16 amino acids. V shed 2 bases and J shed 4 bases, with 15 bases lying between them. V gene TRBV19 combines with J gene TRBJ1-5, with a tentative D call TRBD1 (6 bases). The TCR originated in a human donor who received an intestinal transplant. Sequenced material: unstimulated CD8+ T cells sorted from spleen or lymph node cells, taken before intestinal transplant. The CDR3, as DNA: TGTGCCAGTAGTATATTGACAGGAGTGGCAAATCAGCCCCAGCATTTT. Translation: CASSILTGVANQPQHF.